The 25 T cell receptor beta chains listed next were all sequenced from one sample in a study of blood T cell repertoires in COVID-19. Assay used: immunoSEQ multiplex PCR; TCRdb lists only in-frame clones, some missing. The sample lists about 70,000 clones, more than 90% occurring once. Sample: peripheral blood. These receptors were obtained from a man aged 45 to 65 with acute or convalescent COVID-19.

This chain links TRBV13 with TRBJ1-6, with TRBD1 matching over 7 bases. The CDR3 is made up of 16 amino acids. The V gene's germline CDR1 is PRHDT and CDR2 FYEKMQ (reference sequence). With V trimmed by 2 bases and J by 3 bases, 4 bases remained unmatched. CDR3 in amino acids: CASSLRQGVYNSPLHF. CDR3 sequence (DNA): TGTGCCAGCAGCTTACGGCAGGGGGTCTATAATTCACCCCTCCACTTT.

The chain joins TRBV11-2 to TRBJ2-3, with 9 bases identical to TRBD1. V was pared by 2 bases and J by 4 bases, with 10 bases of the junction left unmatched. CDR1 is SGHAT and CDR2 is FQNNGV in the germline V gene. This CDR3 has 17 residues. CDR3 bases: TGTGCCAGCAGCTTATCGGGGACAGGGAGAGGACCAGATACGCAGTATTTT. Translated, it gives CASSLSGTGRGPDTQYF.

This sequence joins TRBV19 and TRBJ2-7; possibly TRBD2 for D (6 bases). This CDR3 has 13 amino acids. V was cut by 9 bases and J by 0 bases, with 12 bases left in between. CDR1 is LNHDA and CDR2 is SQIVND in the germline V gene (reference sequence). This CDR3 is CASRRGSSYEQYF. Here the CDR3 DNA reads TGTGCCAGCCGTCGGGGGAGCTCCTACGAGCAGTACTTC.

The gene calls are TRBV19 and TRBJ2-5; 9 nucleotides agree with TRBD1. The ends lost 5 bases at V and 5 bases at J; junction bases unmatched: 12. CDR3 length: 16 amino acids. Germline V gene lookup returns CDR1 LNHDA and CDR2 SQIVND (reference sequence). The CDR3 DNA reads TGTGCCAGTAGTGGATGGCTCGGGACAGGGTACGAGACCCAGTACTTC. This codes for CASSGWLGTGYETQYF.

V usage is TRBV18 and J usage is TRBJ1-4; no definite D call. Germline V gene data show CDR1 as KGHSH and CDR2 as LQKENI. The CDR3 extends over 14 amino acids. Trimming cost V 0 bases and J 1 base, with 3 bases left between them. CDR3 sequence: CASSPPRTNEKLFF. As DNA, the CDR3 is TGTGCCAGCTCACCACCTCGAACTAATGAAAAACTGTTTTTT.

The CDR3 region is CASSYVGSDYGYTF. The CDR3 DNA follows: TGTGCCAGCAGTTACGTTGGGAGCGACTATGGCTACACCTTC. V gene TRBV6-2 or TRBV6-3 combines with J gene TRBJ1-2, with D unclear. This CDR3 has 14 amino acids. Trimming took off 2 bases at V and 3 bases at J, with 10 bases between the two ends. CDR1 MNHEY and CDR2 SVGEGT come from the germline V gene.

The chain combines TRBV7-8 with TRBJ2-1; 7 nucleotides line up with TRBD1. The CDR3 consists of 18 residues. J was trimmed by 1 base and V by 5 bases; bases with no gene match: 14. Germline assignment: CDR1 SGHVS and CDR2 FQNEAQ. The DNA of the CDR3 is TGTGCCAGCAGCCAGTTGGATTACGACAGGGTTTCCTACAATGAGCAGTTCTTC. Protein: CASSQLDYDRVSYNEQFF.

A single count supports this clone. V and J are TRBV10-3 and TRBJ1-6, with a tentative D call TRBD1 (5 bases). This CDR3 is built from 14 residues. Germline V gene lookup returns CDR1 ENHRY and CDR2 SYGVKD. V lost 4 bases to trimming and J lost 7 bases, with 11 bases between them. In DNA form, the CDR3 reads TGTGCCATCAGTGGGCAGGGTCTCAATTCACCCCTCCACTTT. It codes for CAISGQGLNSPLHF.

The rearrangement links TRBV6-5 to TRBJ1-5, with a tentative D call TRBD1 (6 bases). The germline gives CDR1 MNHEY, CDR2 SVGAGI. V dropped 6 bases and J dropped 2 bases, with 14 bases sitting between them. The CDR3 has 15 residues. The CDR3 DNA follows: TGTGCCAGCAGACCACAGGGAGGGGGCAATCAGCCCCAGCATTTT. Protein: CASRPQGGGNQPQHF.

The V call is TRBV6-4, the J call TRBJ2-3; maybe TRBD2 (7 bases). V lost 6 bases and J lost 5, with 15 bases in between. The CDR3 has 14 amino acids. Germline-derived CDR1 and CDR2 are MRHNA and SNTAGT. CDR3: CASSHGGPGDTQYF. The CDR3 nucleotides are TGTGCCAGCAGCCACGGGGGGCCCGGAGATACGCAGTATTTT.

In its sample, this clone was seen once. The V call is TRBV24-1, the J call TRBJ2-1, with D possibly TRBD1 on 5 matching bases. The V gene's germline CDR1 is KGHDR and CDR2 SFDVKD. V was shortened by 5 bases and J by 3 bases, with 16 bases between the two germline ends. The CDR3 totals 16 residues. The CDR3 here is CATSAPQAPDYNEQFF. DNA for the CDR3: TGTGCCACCAGTGCCCCACAGGCGCCCGACTACAATGAGCAGTTCTTC.

This sequence joins TRBV14 and TRBJ1-2; D not certain. The V gene's germline CDR1 is SGHDN and CDR2 FVKESK. This CDR3 is built from 14 residues. V lost 4 bases, J lost 8 bases, and 17 bases lay in between. This CDR3 reads CASSRAGGVSGYTF. The CDR3 region has the DNA TGTGCCAGCAGCCGTGCGGGCGGGGTATCAGGCTACACCTTC. Complete variable domain (other parts from reference TRBV14 and TRBJ1-2): EAGVTQFPSHSVIEKGQTVTLRCDPISGHDNLYWYRRVMGKEIKFLLHFVKESKQDESGMPNNRFLAERTGGTYSTLKVQPAELEDSGVYFCASSRAGGVSGYTFGSGTRLTVV.

The V gene is TRBV7-2, the J gene TRBJ2-7; 8 positions agree with TRBD1. The CDR3 length is 14 residues. After removal of 1 base from V and 9 bases from J, the junction contained 8 bases not matched to a gene. Germline V gene data show CDR1 as SGHTA and CDR2 as FQGNSA. CDR3 sequence reads: CASSLVRTGQVQYF. In nucleotides, the CDR3 is TGTGCCAGCAGCTTAGTGAGGACAGGGCAGGTGCAGTACTTC. Complete variable domain (other parts from reference TRBV7-2 and TRBJ2-7): GAGVSQSPSNKVTEKGKDVELRCDPISGHTALYWYRQSLGQGLEFLIYFQGNSAPDKSGLPSDRFSAERTGGSVSTLTIQRTQQEDSAVYLCASSLVRTGQVQYFGPGTRLTVT.

This clone was picked up a small number of times. The gene calls are TRBV6-6 and TRBJ2-2, with a weak D call TRBD2 (6 bases). Germline-derived CDR1 and CDR2 are MNHNY and SVGAGI (reference sequence). The CDR3 extends over 14 amino acids. The V end lost 6 bases, the J end lost 5 bases, and 13 bases lay between the germline ends. The CDR3 DNA reads TGTGCCAGCAGCTCGAAGGGAGGTACCGGGGAGCTGTTTTTT. Translation gives CASSSKGGTGELFF.

The gene calls are TRBV5-1 and TRBJ1-3; no clear D. V was pared by 4 bases and J by 0 bases, with 11 bases between. CDR3 size: 15 residues. Germline lookup yields CDR1 SGHRS and CDR2 YFSETQ. CDR3 coding DNA: TGCGCCAGCAGCAAAGAGCCCAACTCTGGAAACACCATATATTTT. Its protein is CASSKEPNSGNTIYF.

The chain is built from TRBV5-1 and TRBJ1-4, with unresolved D. The CDR3 extends over 16 amino acids. Trimming left V 0 bases short and J 2 bases short, with 11 bases between. Germline V gives CDR1 SGHRS, CDR2 YFSETQ. CDR3: CASSLGSIITNEKLFF. The CDR3 coding sequence is TGCGCCAGCAGCTTGGGTAGTATAATCACTAATGAAAAACTGTTTTTT.

The rearrangement joins TRBV6-1 to TRBJ2-7, with D possibly being TRBD1 (6 bases). The V and J ends lost 2 bases and 3 bases respectively, with 14 bases between them. Germline V gene lookup returns CDR1 MNHNS and CDR2 SASEGT. This CDR3 has 15 residues. The DNA of the CDR3 is TGTGCCAGCAGTGAATGGGGGCAGGCCAGCTACGAGCAGTACGTC. This encodes CASSEWGQASYEQYV.

This rearrangement joins TRBV25-1 to TRBJ2-2; 10 nucleotides align to TRBD1. The germline gives CDR1 MGHDK, CDR2 SYGVNS. The CDR3 sequence is 14 residues long. V dropped 6 bases and J dropped 6; count of bases not matched to a gene: 4. CDR3 nucleotides: TGTGCCAGCAGCGGGACAGGGGCATCCGGGGAGCTGTTTTTT. It yields the protein CASSGTGASGELFF.

V gene TRBV24-1 combines with J gene TRBJ2-5; maybe TRBD2 (5 bases). The CDR3 contains 16 residues. Germline V gives CDR1 KGHDR, CDR2 SFDVKD. Trimming removed 4 bases at V and 0 bases at J, with 14 bases between. CDR3 in amino acids: CATSEGGGPYQETQYF. In DNA, the CDR3 is TGTGCCACCAGTGAAGGAGGTGGGCCGTACCAAGAGACCCAGTACTTC.

The chain joins TRBV6-2 or TRBV6-3 to TRBJ1-2; 7 bases agree with TRBD1. The V gene end was trimmed by 5 bases and the J gene end by 5 bases; junction bases not matched to a gene: 5. This CDR3 has 13 residues. The germline V gene encodes CDR1 MNHEY and CDR2 SVGEGT. The CDR3 DNA sequence: TGTGCCAGCAGTCCCCGGGACAGATATGGCTACACCTTC. This gives the protein CASSPRDRYGYTF.

This clone was found a few times. J is TRBJ1-5 and V is TRBV12-3 or TRBV12-4; no clear D. The V end was cut by 5 bases, the J end by 6 bases, with 11 bases between. This CDR3 region has 13 residues. CDR3 amino acids: CASSPESGQPQHF. For the CDR3, the DNA is TGTGCCAGCAGTCCCGAGTCCGGTCAGCCCCAGCATTTT.

J is TRBJ2-2 and V is TRBV27; D perhaps matches TRBD2 (6 bases). The CDR3 is made up of 14 amino acids. V lost 2 bases to trimming and J lost 6 bases, with 10 bases between them. CDR1 MNHEY and CDR2 SMNVEV come from the germline V gene (reference sequence). The CDR3: CASSLVWRAGELFF. CDR3 DNA: TGTGCCAGCAGTTTAGTGTGGAGGGCCGGGGAGCTGTTTTTT.

The rearrangement uses TRBV4-3 and TRBJ1-2, with TRBD1 matching 7 bases. Per germline, CDR1 LGHNA and CDR2 YSLEER. Trimming cost V 4 bases and J 6 bases; bases outside gene matches: 8. This CDR3 region has 14 residues. CDR3 in amino acids: CASSPSNRGDGYTF. CDR3 coding DNA: TGCGCCAGCAGCCCATCCAACAGGGGCGATGGCTACACCTTC.

The V and J genes are TRBV9 and TRBJ2-5; 11 bases map to TRBD2. With 4 bases clipped from V and 1 base from J, the junction kept 3 bases outside the gene matches. This CDR3 is built from 15 residues. The germline gives CDR1 SGDLS, CDR2 YYNGEE. CDR3 residues: CASSPSGGTQETQYF. The CDR3 nucleotides read TGTGCCAGCAGCCCTAGCGGGGGGACCCAAGAGACCCAGTACTTC. Filled out from reference TRBV9 and TRBJ2-5, the complete variable domain reads DSGVTQTPKHLITATGQRVTLRCSPRSGDLSVYWYQQSLDQGLQFLIQYYNGEERAKGNILERFSAQQFPDLHSELNLSSLELGDSALYFCASSPSGGTQETQYFGPGTRLLVL.

The count of this clone is one. The CDR3 region is CASHRVENMNTEAFF. The CDR3 DNA reads TGTGCCAGCCACAGGGTGGAGAACATGAACACTGAAGCTTTCTTT. The chain joins TRBV5-4 to TRBJ1-1, with D perhaps matching TRBD1 (6 bases). The V and J ends lost 7 bases and 0 bases respectively, with 16 bases between them. This CDR3 has 15 amino acids. CDR1 is SGHNT and CDR2 is YYREEE in the germline V gene (reference sequence).